This passage covers 25 T cell receptor beta chains from one sample sequenced in a study of T cell clones after liver transplantation. Produced via immunoSEQ multiplex PCR; TCRdb's table is partial and in-frame only. The profile shows roughly 120,000 clones, around nine tenths of them singletons. Source: CD4+ T cells from blood, taken 12 months after liver transplant. The receptors originated from a human patient who received a liver transplant. A share of the T cells may be of graft donor origin.

The chain has TRBV6-1 and TRBJ1-2; TRBD1 aligns across 7 bases. The CDR3 extends over 16 amino acids. V trimming: 2 bases; J trimming: 4 bases; junction bases outside the gene matches: 10. Germline CDR1 MNHNS, CDR2 SASEGT. CDR3 coding DNA: TGTGCCAGCAGTGAACCCCAGGGGGTTGGCGTCTATGGCTACACCTTC. It specifies CASSEPQGVGVYGYTF.

This clone was seen just once. The rearrangement links TRBV7-9 to TRBJ2-1; 8 bases align to TRBD1. Germline values: CDR1 SEHNR, CDR2 FQNEAQ (reference sequence). V dropped 5 bases and J dropped 7; count of bases not matched to a gene: 16. This CDR3 spans 17 amino acids. The CDR3 spells CASSPSGQGFRGNEQFF. CDR3 nucleotide sequence: TGTGCCAGCAGCCCGTCCGGACAGGGATTCCGGGGAAATGAGCAGTTCTTC.

There are a few counts of this clone. The rearrangement joins TRBV11-3 to TRBJ2-1; perhaps TRBD2 as D (6 bases). Germline V gives CDR1 SGHNT, CDR2 YENEEA. Trimming shortened V by 8 bases and J by 7 bases, and 12 bases separated the two germline ends. The CDR3 consists of 12 residues. The CDR3 is CASGTARNEQFF. In nucleotides, the CDR3 is TGTGCCAGCGGGACTGCGAGAAATGAGCAGTTCTTC. Based on the CDR3 plus reference TRBV11-3 and TRBJ2-1, the full variable domain is EAGVVQSPRYKIIEKKQPVAFWCNPISGHNTLYWYLQNLGQGPELLIRYENEEAVDDSQLPKDRFSAERLKGVDSTLKIQPAELGDSAVYLCASGTARNEQFFGPGTRLTVL.

The V call is TRBV13, the J call TRBJ2-3, with D possibly called TRBD1 or TRBD2 (5 bases each). The germline gives CDR1 PRHDT, CDR2 FYEKMQ (reference sequence). With 4 bases removed from V and 6 bases from J, the gap between germline ends came to 17 bases. CDR3 length equals 15 residues. CDR3 in amino acids: CASSYSGTPGDTQYF. The CDR3 DNA sequence: TGTGCCAGCAGCTACTCGGGGACCCCCGGGGATACGCAGTATTTT.

This sequence joins TRBV18 and TRBJ2-2; D call uncertain. Trimming cost V 2 bases and J 3 bases, with 13 bases left between them. Looked up from germline, CDR1 is KGHSH and CDR2 is LQKENI. The CDR3 extends over 16 amino acids. CDR3 amino acids: CASSPRIAGDTGELFF. The CDR3 coding sequence is TGTGCCAGCTCACCAAGGATAGCCGGAGACACCGGGGAGCTGTTTTTT.

This rearrangement joins TRBV7-6 to TRBJ1-5, with D maybe TRBD1 (6 bases). In germline, CDR1 is SGHVS, CDR2 FNYEAQ. This CDR3 region has 16 residues. V lost 3 bases to trimming and J lost 2 bases, with 14 bases between them. CDR3 sequence (DNA): TGTGCCAGCAGCTTTGCCGGGGGGCGAGGCAATCAGCCCCAGCATTTT. This codes for CASSFAGGRGNQPQHF.

The chain couples TRBV10-1 to TRBJ2-1; D possibly corresponds to TRBD2 (5 bases). Germline V gene data show CDR1 as WNHNN and CDR2 as SYGVQD (reference sequence). There are 15 residues in the CDR3. Trimming shortened V by 0 bases and J by 2 bases, and 8 bases separated the two germline ends. The CDR3 DNA reads as TGCGCCAGCAGTGAGTCGTGGGGAGCCTACAATGAGCAGTTCTTC. This sequence encodes CASSESWGAYNEQFF.

The chain combines TRBV7-9 with TRBJ2-1, with TRBD2 matching over 12 bases. Germline trimming cut 4 bases from V and 4 bases from J; bases unmatched to any gene: 8. This CDR3 spans 17 amino acids. Germline V gene sequence: CDR1 SEHNR, CDR2 FQNEAQ (reference sequence). The CDR3 nucleotides are TGTGCCAGCAGCTCCATCGGACTAGCGGGATTTTACAATGAGCAGTTCTTC. It specifies CASSSIGLAGFYNEQFF.

This chain uses TRBV27 with TRBJ2-5; the D gene is possibly TRBD1 (6 bases). CDR1 and CDR2 from the germline V gene are MNHEY and SMNVEV (reference sequence). Trimming took off 10 bases at V and 0 bases at J, with 12 bases between the two ends. The CDR3 runs to 13 residues. The CDR3 DNA reads TGTGCCACCGGAAGGGGGAACCAAGAGACCCAGTACTTC. Protein: CATGRGNQETQYF.

The chain joins TRBV27 to TRBJ1-5; D may be TRBD1 (5 bases). This CDR3 is built from 15 residues. Trimming pared 6 bases from V and 0 bases from J, leaving 12 bases between. Looked up from germline, CDR1 is MNHEY and CDR2 is SMNVEV (reference sequence). The CDR3 nucleotides read TGTGCCAGCAGGTTGGGGGGAGGTAGCAATCAGCCCCAGCATTTT. Residues: CASRLGGGSNQPQHF.

The rearrangement uses TRBV4-1 and TRBJ2-2; no reliable D call. V was shortened by 4 bases and J by 4 bases, with 10 bases between the two germline ends. Germline CDR1 MGHRA, CDR2 YSYEKL. The CDR3 has 14 amino acids. This CDR3 is CASSPPDRTGELFF. The CDR3 DNA sequence: TGCGCCAGCAGCCCGCCGGACCGCACCGGGGAGCTGTTTTTT.

The V gene is TRBV27, the J gene TRBJ2-3; TRBD1 aligns across 10 bases. This CDR3 is 15 amino acids long. Germline CDR1 MNHEY, CDR2 SMNVEV (reference sequence). V was clipped by 3 bases and J by 3 bases; unmatched bases: 3. The CDR3 DNA is TGTGCCAGCAGTTTCTGGACAGGGGGTACAGATACGCAGTATTTT. Translating it yields CASSFWTGGTDTQYF.

The chain couples TRBV7-9 to TRBJ2-2, with a possible D match to TRBD1 (6 bases). Germline loops: CDR1 SEHNR, CDR2 FQNEAQ (reference sequence). The CDR3 consists of 14 residues. Between the trimmed V and J ends, which lost 5 bases and 5 bases, there was a span of 12 bases. In DNA form, the CDR3 reads TGTGCCAGCAGCCCTATGGGGGCGACCGGGGAGCTGTTTTTT. Translating it yields CASSPMGATGELFF.

The chain recombines TRBV6-5 with TRBJ2-5; D gene uncertain. The V gene's germline CDR1 is MNHEY and CDR2 SVGAGI. V was trimmed by 5 bases and J by 5 bases, leaving 6 bases between them. This CDR3 is built from 11 residues. As DNA, the CDR3 is TGTGCCAGCAGTACGCGGGAGACCCAGTACTTC. As protein: CASSTRETQYF.

The V call is TRBV6-1, the J call TRBJ1-5, with TRBD1 matching over 8 bases. Trimming removed 6 bases from V and 6 bases from J; junction bases left unmatched: 7. This CDR3 is built from 14 residues. Germline values: CDR1 MNHNS, CDR2 SASEGT. CDR3 amino acids: CASRGTGGTQPQHF. The DNA of the CDR3 is TGTGCCAGCAGGGGGACAGGCGGAACTCAGCCCCAGCATTTT.

The chain recombines TRBV9 with TRBJ2-3, with unresolved D. Germline V gives CDR1 SGDLS, CDR2 YYNGEE. The CDR3 has 13 amino acids. Trimming took off 0 bases at V and 12 bases at J, with 14 bases between the two ends. The CDR3 spells CASSVADRLGQYF. The CDR3 nucleotides read TGTGCCAGCAGCGTAGCTGATCGACTGGGACAGTATTTT.

J is TRBJ2-3 and V is TRBV6-1; perhaps TRBD2 as D (5 bases). The germline V and J ends were trimmed by 0 bases and 5 bases, with 12 bases remaining between them. Looked up from germline, CDR1 is MNHNS and CDR2 is SASEGT. This CDR3 has 15 amino acids. The CDR3: CASSEAGGQGDTQYF. The CDR3 bases are TGTGCCAGCAGTGAAGCGGGCGGGCAAGGAGATACGCAGTATTTT.

This chain uses TRBV28 with TRBJ2-1, with TRBD2 identical over 8 bases. The length of the CDR3 is 13 residues. V dropped 5 bases and J dropped 8; count of bases not matched to a gene: 5. The germline V gene encodes CDR1 MDHEN and CDR2 SYDVKM. In DNA, the CDR3 is TGTGCCAGCAGTACTGCCGGGGGGGATGAGCAGTTCTTC. Protein sequence: CASSTAGGDEQFF. The entire variable domain, with the rest obtained from reference TRBV28 and TRBJ2-1, is as follows: DVKVTQSSRYLVKRTGEKVFLECVQDMDHENMFWYRQDPGLGLRLIYFSYDVKMKEKGDIPEGYSVSREKKERFSLILESASTNQTSMYLCASSTAGGDEQFFGPGTRLTVL.

V and J are TRBV28 and TRBJ1-3, with TRBD1 matching 7 bases. Germline values: CDR1 MDHEN, CDR2 SYDVKM. The length of the CDR3 is 18 residues. V shed 7 bases and J 0 bases; nucleotides not matched to a gene: 15. CDR3 DNA sequence: TGTGCCAGCACCGAGTACTCGGGACAGCCTGACTCTGGAAACACCATATATTTT. Translation: CASTEYSGQPDSGNTIYF. Full variable domain (missing parts from reference TRBV28 and TRBJ1-3): DVKVTQSSRYLVKRTGEKVFLECVQDMDHENMFWYRQDPGLGLRLIYFSYDVKMKEKGDIPEGYSVSREKKERFSLILESASTNQTSMYLCASTEYSGQPDSGNTIYFGEGSWLTVV.

The chain links TRBV6-5 to TRBJ2-7; D call uncertain. V was pared by 5 bases and J by 4 bases, with 9 bases between. Looked up from germline, CDR1 is MNHEY and CDR2 is SVGAGI. This CDR3 comprises 12 residues. The CDR3 nucleotides are TGTGCCAGCAGTCCAAGTCCATACGAGCAGTACTTC. It specifies CASSPSPYEQYF.

The genes are TRBV5-6 and TRBJ2-2, with D unclear. V was trimmed by 0 bases and J by 4 bases, leaving 7 bases between them. This CDR3 spans 14 amino acids. Per germline, CDR1 SGHDT and CDR2 YYEEEE. The CDR3 DNA reads as TGTGCCAGCAGCTTGGGGGGTATCACCGGGGAGCTGTTTTTT. The encoded protein is CASSLGGITGELFF.

The CDR3 loop is CASSLFGRGGELFF. The CDR3 nucleotides read TGTGCCAGCAGTTTATTTGGCCGTGGCGGGGAGCTGTTTTTT. The chain is built from TRBV6-5 and TRBJ2-2; D unresolved. From germline, CDR1 is MNHEY and CDR2 SVGAGI. This CDR3 is built from 14 residues. Trimming shortened V by 4 bases and J by 7 bases, and 13 bases separated the two germline ends.

On this clone itself: At one end, the junction sequence differs from germline, possibly due to a read error. The V call is TRBV19, the J call TRBJ1-5; the D is unclear. The germline V gene has CDR1 LNHDA and CDR2 SQIVND (reference sequence). CDR3 length: 15 amino acids. In nucleotides, the CDR3 is TGTGCCAGTACTATAAGGGCTATAGTACGTCAGCCCCAGCATTTT. It yields the protein CASTIRAIVRQPQHF.

V gene TRBV18 combines with J gene TRBJ2-1; TRBD2 matches at 7 bases. Germline CDR1 and CDR2: KGHSH and LQKENI. This CDR3 is built from 14 residues. With V trimmed by 1 base and J by 5 bases, 2 bases remained unmatched. CDR3 DNA sequence: TGTGCCAGCTCACCACGGGGAGGGGACAATGAGCAGTTCTTC. Translated, it gives CASSPRGGDNEQFF.

The chain links TRBV18 to TRBJ1-4; 12 bases agree with TRBD1. With 5 bases clipped from V and 0 bases from J, the junction kept 1 base outside the gene matches. From germline, CDR1 is KGHSH and CDR2 LQKENI. CDR3 size: 16 residues. The CDR3 here is CASSGDRGPTNEKLFF. CDR3 sequence (DNA): TGTGCCAGCTCAGGGGACAGGGGGCCAACTAATGAAAAACTGTTTTTT.